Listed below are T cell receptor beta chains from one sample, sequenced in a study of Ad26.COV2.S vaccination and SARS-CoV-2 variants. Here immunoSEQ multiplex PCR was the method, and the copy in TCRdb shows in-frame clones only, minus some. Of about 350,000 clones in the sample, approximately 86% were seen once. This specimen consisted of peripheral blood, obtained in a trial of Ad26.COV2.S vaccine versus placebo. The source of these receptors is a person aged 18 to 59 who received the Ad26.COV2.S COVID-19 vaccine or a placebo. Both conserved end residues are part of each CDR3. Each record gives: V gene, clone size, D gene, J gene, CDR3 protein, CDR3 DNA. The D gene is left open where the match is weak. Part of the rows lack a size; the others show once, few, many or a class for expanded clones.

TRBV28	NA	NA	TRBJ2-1	CASSTGTREQFF	TGTGCCAGCAGTACAGGAACGAGGGAGCAGTTCTTC
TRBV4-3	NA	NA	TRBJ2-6	CASSQDRGRGSGANVLTF	TGCGCCAGCAGCCAAGATCGGGGAAGGGGATCTGGGGCCAACGTCCTGACTTTC
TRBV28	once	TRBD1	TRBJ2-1	CASTQGYNNEQFF	TGTGCCAGCACACAGGGGTATAACAATGAGCAGTTCTTC
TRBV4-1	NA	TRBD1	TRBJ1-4	CASSQDGGLRGQLNLNGLFF	TGCGCCAGCAGCCAAGATGGTGGTTTAAGGGGACAGCTGAATTTAAATGGGCTGTTTTTT
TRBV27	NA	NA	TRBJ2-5	CASSWREETQYF	TGTGCCAGCAGTTGGAGAGAAGAGACCCAGTACTTC
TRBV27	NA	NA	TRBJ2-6	CASSSASGANVLTF	TGTGCCAGCAGCTCCGCCTCTGGGGCCAACGTCCTGACTTTC
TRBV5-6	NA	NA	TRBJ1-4	CASSLVRASSKLFF	TGTGCCAGCAGCTTGGTCAGGGCCTCCTCAAAACTGTTTTTT
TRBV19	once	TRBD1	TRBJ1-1	CASSISRQGKAFF	TGTGCCAGTAGTATTTCCAGACAGGGGAAGGCTTTCTTT
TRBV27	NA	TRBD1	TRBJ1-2	CASGQARWDGYTF	TGTGCCAGCGGACAGGCCAGATGGGATGGCTACACCTTC
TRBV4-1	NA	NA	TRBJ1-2	CASSQSSFWEDGYTF	TGCGCCAGCAGCCAGTCCTCCTTCTGGGAAGATGGCTACACCTTC
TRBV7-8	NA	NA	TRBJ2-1	CASSPWGNEQFF	TGTGCCAGCAGCCCATGGGGCAATGAGCAGTTCTTC
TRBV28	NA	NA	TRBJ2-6	CASSFSGDPGANVLTF	TGTGCCAGCAGTTTCTCCGGGGACCCGGGGGCCAACGTCCTGACTTTC
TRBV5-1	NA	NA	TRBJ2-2	CASSLGSTGPRDTGELFF	TGCGCCAGCAGCTTGGGGTCGACAGGACCTCGGGACACCGGGGAGCTGTTTTTT